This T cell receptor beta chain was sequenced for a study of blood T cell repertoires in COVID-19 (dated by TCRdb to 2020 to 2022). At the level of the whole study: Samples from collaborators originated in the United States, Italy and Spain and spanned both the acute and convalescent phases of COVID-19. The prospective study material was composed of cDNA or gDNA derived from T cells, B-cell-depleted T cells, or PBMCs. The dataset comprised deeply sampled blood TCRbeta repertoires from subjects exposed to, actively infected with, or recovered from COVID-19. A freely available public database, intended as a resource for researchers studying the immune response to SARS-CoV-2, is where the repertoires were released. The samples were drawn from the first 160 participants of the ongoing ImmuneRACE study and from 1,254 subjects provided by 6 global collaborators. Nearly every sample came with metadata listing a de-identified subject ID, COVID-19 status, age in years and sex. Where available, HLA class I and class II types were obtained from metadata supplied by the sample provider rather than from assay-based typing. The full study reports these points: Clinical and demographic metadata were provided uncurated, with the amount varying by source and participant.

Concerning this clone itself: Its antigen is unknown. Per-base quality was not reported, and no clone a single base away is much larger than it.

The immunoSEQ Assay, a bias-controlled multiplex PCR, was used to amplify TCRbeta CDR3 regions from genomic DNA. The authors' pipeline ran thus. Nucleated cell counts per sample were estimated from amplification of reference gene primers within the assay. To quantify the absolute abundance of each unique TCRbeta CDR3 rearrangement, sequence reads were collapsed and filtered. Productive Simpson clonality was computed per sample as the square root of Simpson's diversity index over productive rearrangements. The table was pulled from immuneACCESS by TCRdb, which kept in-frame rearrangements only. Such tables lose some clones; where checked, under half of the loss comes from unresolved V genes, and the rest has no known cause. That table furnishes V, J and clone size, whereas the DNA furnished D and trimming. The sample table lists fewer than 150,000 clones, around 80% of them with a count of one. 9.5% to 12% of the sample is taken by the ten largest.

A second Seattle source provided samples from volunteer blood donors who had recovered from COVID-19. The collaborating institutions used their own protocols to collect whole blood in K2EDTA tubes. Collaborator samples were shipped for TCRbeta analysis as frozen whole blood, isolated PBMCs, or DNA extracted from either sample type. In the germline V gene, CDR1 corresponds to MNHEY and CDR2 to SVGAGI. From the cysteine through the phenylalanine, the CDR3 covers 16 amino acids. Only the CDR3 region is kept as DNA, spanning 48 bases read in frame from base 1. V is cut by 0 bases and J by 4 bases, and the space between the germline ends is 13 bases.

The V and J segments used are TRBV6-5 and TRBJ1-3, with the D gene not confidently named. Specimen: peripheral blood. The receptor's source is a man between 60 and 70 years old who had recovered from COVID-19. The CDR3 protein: CASSYSRPGGGNTIYF. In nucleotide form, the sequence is TGTGCCAGCAGTTACTCCCGGCCAGGCGGGGGAAACACCATATATTTT.